The 31 T cell receptor beta chains reported below all come from one sample, sequenced in a study of blood T cell repertoires in COVID-19. The method was immunoSEQ multiplex PCR; TCRdb's version includes in-frame clones alone and lacks a portion of them. The sample includes some 200,000 clones, almost 85% of them seen just once. Specimen: peripheral blood. The receptors come from a woman in her 70s with COVID-19, enrolled during active disease.

This clone appeared a single time. V is TRBV7-2 and J is TRBJ2-3, with 11 bases that match TRBD2. Germline CDR1 SGHTA, CDR2 FQGNSA. The CDR3 covers 16 residues. The V and J ends lost 2 bases and 2 bases, in that order; junction bases with no gene match: 3. The CDR3 bases are TGTGCCAGCAGCTTACTAGCGGGGGGATACACAGATACGCAGTATTTT. It translates to CASSLLAGGYTDTQYF.

The chain recombines TRBV27 with TRBJ1-5; D call uncertain. Trimming left V 3 bases short and J 4 bases short, with 7 bases between. CDR1 and CDR2 from the germline V gene are MNHEY and SMNVEV (reference sequence). CDR3 length: 13 residues. CDR3 in amino acids: CASSFAQNQPQHF. The CDR3 DNA is TGTGCCAGCAGTTTCGCCCAGAATCAGCCCCAGCATTTT.

With respect to this clone: Other nucleotide sequences from this sample produce the same CDR3. The rearrangement links TRBV27 to TRBJ1-6; a weak D match, TRBD1 (6 bases). Trimming took 6 bases from V and 4 from J, leaving 10 bases between them. The CDR3 consists of 14 residues. The germline V gene has CDR1 MNHEY and CDR2 SMNVEV (reference sequence). Here the CDR3 DNA reads TGTGCCAGCAGACCAGGACAGTATAATTCACCCCTCCACTTT. Translation gives CASRPGQYNSPLHF.

The rearrangement uses TRBV10-3 and TRBJ1-1; unclear D gene. V lost 2 bases to trimming and J lost 6 bases, with 16 bases between them. Per the germline V gene, CDR1 is ENHRY and CDR2 is SYGVKD. This CDR3 contains 15 residues. CDR3 protein: CAISEPFLGSPEAFF. The CDR3 region has the DNA TGTGCCATCAGTGAGCCCTTTTTAGGGAGCCCTGAAGCTTTCTTT.

The V and J genes are TRBV5-1 and TRBJ2-1; D possibly corresponds to TRBD2 (6 bases). The CDR3 is made up of 16 amino acids. V was cut by 1 base and J by 2 bases, with 13 bases left in between. Germline V gene sequence: CDR1 SGHRS, CDR2 YFSETQ. CDR3 DNA: TGCGCCAGCAGCTTGTCCCCGGGAGTCACCTACAATGAGCAGTTCTTC. Protein sequence: CASSLSPGVTYNEQFF.

V and J are TRBV7-6 and TRBJ1-1; 8 bases line up with TRBD1. Per germline, CDR1 SGHVS and CDR2 FNYEAQ. V lost 3 bases, J lost 1 base, and 4 bases stayed unmatched. The CDR3 loop spans 15 amino acids. The CDR3, as DNA: TGTGCCAGCAGCTTCCCAGGGGGCAGGAACACTGAAGCTTTCTTT. Translating gives CASSFPGGRNTEAFF.

The chain uses TRBV6-5 and TRBJ2-7; tentative D call: TRBD2 (6 bases). The V end was cut by 4 bases, the J end by 6 bases, with 13 bases between. Germline lookup yields CDR1 MNHEY and CDR2 SVGAGI. The CDR3 totals 13 residues. CDR3: CASSWVMGGEQYF. DNA for the CDR3: TGTGCCAGCAGTTGGGTAATGGGGGGCGAGCAGTACTTC.

CDR3 sequence reads: CASSDGTPANEQFF. The DNA of the CDR3 is TGTGCCAGCAGTGACGGGACACCCGCCAATGAGCAGTTCTTC. The V call is TRBV2, the J call TRBJ2-1; a possible D gene is TRBD1 (6 bases). The CDR3 runs 14 residues. The germline V gene has CDR1 SNHLY and CDR2 FYNNEI. With 3 bases removed from V and 6 bases from J, the gap between germline ends came to 12 bases.

The V gene is TRBV6-6, the J gene TRBJ1-2; TRBD1 aligns across 8 bases. The CDR3 is 15 residues long. The V and J ends lost 6 bases and 4 bases, in that order; junction bases with no gene match: 10. Germline CDR1 is MNHNY and CDR2 is SVGAGI (reference sequence). CDR3 in DNA: TGTGCCAGCAGACAGACAGGGGCCTCATCCTATGGCTACACCTTC. Translation: CASRQTGASSYGYTF.

This clone has just one count. The chain uses TRBV6-5 and TRBJ1-5; tentatively, D is TRBD1 (5 bases). Trimming shortened V by 6 bases and J by 6 bases, and 15 bases separated the two germline ends. The CDR3 is made up of 14 amino acids. From germline, CDR1 is MNHEY and CDR2 SVGAGI. For the CDR3, the DNA is TGTGCCAGCAGCTCCCGAGACAGATCTCAGCCCCAGCATTTT. This sequence encodes CASSSRDRSQPQHF.

This clone appeared a few times. The V and J genes are TRBV6-5 and TRBJ1-2; 8 bases match TRBD1. Germline trimming cut 8 bases from V and 8 bases from J; bases unmatched to any gene: 16. This CDR3 comprises 15 residues. Germline V gene lookup returns CDR1 MNHEY and CDR2 SVGAGI. The CDR3 region is CASYLPSGQEGGYTF. As DNA, the CDR3 is TGTGCCAGCTACCTTCCATCGGGACAGGAGGGAGGCTACACCTTC.

J is TRBJ2-3 and V is TRBV6-2 or TRBV6-3, with 10 bases fitting TRBD2. The CDR3 sequence is 17 residues long. CDR1 and CDR2 from the germline V gene are MNHEY and SVGEGT. With 6 bases clipped from V and 3 bases from J, the junction kept 12 bases outside the gene matches. The CDR3 DNA reads TGTGCCAGCAGCCTCCGAGCGGGAGGGCCAAGGACAGATACGCAGTATTTT. Its protein product is CASSLRAGGPRTDTQYF.

The chain is built from TRBV7-9 and TRBJ1-2; 10 bases are shared with TRBD1. This CDR3 has 15 amino acids. Trimming took 5 bases from V and 4 from J; bases not matched to a gene: 7. CDR1 and CDR2 from the germline V gene are SEHNR and FQNEAQ (reference sequence). CDR3 coding DNA: TGTGCCAGCAGCCCTCCCGACAGGGGGCTCTATGGCTACACCTTC. It codes for CASSPPDRGLYGYTF.

J is TRBJ2-1 and V is TRBV19; no firm D call. Between the trimmed V and J ends, which lost 3 bases and 10 bases, there was a span of 10 bases. Germline V gives CDR1 LNHDA, CDR2 SQIVND (reference sequence). CDR3 length: 12 residues. The CDR3 here is CASSISVKEQFF. The DNA for the CDR3 is TGTGCCAGTAGTATTTCAGTCAAGGAGCAGTTCTTC.

The CDR3, as DNA: TGTGCCAGCAGTTACCCGACAGGGGCTTTGAACACTGAAGCTTTCTTT. It codes for CASSYPTGALNTEAFF. The chain has TRBV6-2 or TRBV6-3 and TRBJ1-1, with TRBD1 matching over 8 bases. Trimming removed 2 bases from V and 0 bases from J; junction bases left unmatched: 5. The CDR3 extends over 16 amino acids. The germline gives CDR1 MNHEY, CDR2 SVGEGT.

This clone was found once. This sequence joins TRBV6-5 and TRBJ1-1; tentative D call: TRBD1 (5 bases). Trimming shortened V by 6 bases and J by 1 base, and 12 bases separated the two germline ends. The germline V gene has CDR1 MNHEY and CDR2 SVGAGI. There are 14 residues in the CDR3. In DNA, the CDR3 is TGTGCCAGCAGCTCCCGGGGGGAGAACACTGAAGCTTTCTTT. Its protein is CASSSRGENTEAFF.

This chain uses TRBV5-4 with TRBJ2-7; D is perhaps TRBD1 (7 bases). V was cut by 3 bases and J by 5 bases, with 15 bases left in between. Germline V gene data show CDR1 as SGHNT and CDR2 as YYREEE (reference sequence). The CDR3 loop spans 14 amino acids. CDR3 protein: CASSWRGQLHEQYF. CDR3 bases: TGTGCCAGCAGCTGGCGGGGACAGCTCCACGAGCAGTACTTC. The full variable domain, rest sourced from reference TRBV5-4 and TRBJ2-7, is ETGVTQSPTHLIKTRGQQVTLRCSSQSGHNTVSWYQQALGQGPQFIFQYYREEENGRGNFPPRFSGLQFPNYSSELNVNALELDDSALYLCASSWRGQLHEQYFGPGTRLTVT.

The chain links TRBV24-1 to TRBJ1-2, with a tentative D call TRBD1 (5 bases). V lost 5 bases, J lost 2 bases, and 11 bases lay in between. The CDR3 is made up of 14 amino acids. Germline V gene sequence: CDR1 KGHDR, CDR2 SFDVKD. CDR3 residues: CATSGVGGNYGYTF. As DNA, the CDR3 is TGTGCCACCAGTGGGGTGGGGGGAAACTATGGCTACACCTTC.

The CDR3 DNA follows: TGCAGCGTTCGAGTGACAGGGGGCTATGGCTACACCTTC. Translation gives CSVRVTGGYGYTF. V gene TRBV29-1 combines with J gene TRBJ1-2, with 9 bases fitting TRBD1. Germline loops: CDR1 SQVTM, CDR2 ANQGSEA. This CDR3 comprises 13 residues. The junction had 5 bases not matched to a gene; V was cut back by 5 bases and J by 4 bases.

The chain is built from TRBV18 and TRBJ1-2; the match to TRBD1 covers 7 bases. The CDR3 contains 14 residues. After removal of 3 bases from V and 5 bases from J, the junction contained 6 bases not matched to a gene. Germline V gives CDR1 KGHSH, CDR2 LQKENI. In nucleotides, the CDR3 is TGTGCCAGCTCACCGACCGGGACAGCTTATGGCTACACCTTC. This codes for CASSPTGTAYGYTF.

The V and J genes are TRBV11-3 and TRBJ2-7; the D gene is possibly TRBD2 (6 bases). V was cut by 4 bases and J by 6 bases, with 19 bases left in between. Germline V gene lookup returns CDR1 SGHNT and CDR2 YENEEA. The CDR3 length is 15 residues. This chain's CDR3 is CASSSGGSIAFEQYF. The CDR3 DNA sequence: TGTGCCAGCAGCTCCGGGGGTAGCATTGCCTTCGAGCAGTACTTC.

The chain links TRBV7-8 to TRBJ1-2; perhaps TRBD1 as D (6 bases). V was trimmed by 2 bases and J by 7 bases, leaving 17 bases between them. Germline CDR1 SGHVS, CDR2 FQNEAQ. The CDR3 loop spans 15 amino acids. The CDR3 sequence: CASSLTGIFRGGYTF. The CDR3, as DNA: TGTGCCAGCAGCTTAACAGGGATTTTTAGAGGTGGCTACACCTTC.

The genes are TRBV5-1 and TRBJ2-7, with TRBD1 matching over 9 bases. Germline V gives CDR1 SGHRS, CDR2 YFSETQ. The CDR3 has 16 amino acids. Trimming took 0 bases from V and 3 from J; bases not matched to a gene: 7. Written as DNA, the CDR3 is TGCGCCAGCAGCTTGGAACCGAACAGGGGGCTCTACGAGCAGTACTTC. It encodes CASSLEPNRGLYEQYF.

On this clone: At one boundary the junction diverges from the germline segment, which might be a read error. The J gene is TRBJ1-2, the V gene TRBV7-7; D is unclear. The germline CDR1 and CDR2 sequences are SSHAT and FNYEAQ (reference sequence). This CDR3 is built from 14 residues. The CDR3 sequence: CASSLARFNYGYTF. CDR3 nucleotide sequence: TGTGCTAGCAGCTTAGCGCGGTTCAACTATGGCTACACCTTC.

The chain has TRBV7-2 and TRBJ1-2, with D unresolved. V lost 6 bases to trimming and J lost 4 bases, with 12 bases between them. The CDR3 runs to 13 residues. CDR1 SGHTA and CDR2 FQGNSA come from the germline V gene. The DNA of the CDR3 is TGTGCCAGCAGTTCCGGGATCCGCTATGGCTACACCTTC. Protein: CASSSGIRYGYTF.

CDR3 nucleotide sequence: TGTGCCAGCAGTCGGACAGGGGCAGATTCACCCCTCCACTTT. This codes for CASSRTGADSPLHF. The chain links TRBV27 to TRBJ1-6, with 9 nucleotides matching TRBD1. The length of the CDR3 is 14 residues. The germline CDR1 and CDR2 sequences are MNHEY and SMNVEV (reference sequence). V trimming: 5 bases; J trimming: 8 bases; junction bases outside the gene matches: 4.

The gene calls are TRBV5-1 and TRBJ2-1, with a possible D match to TRBD1 (5 bases). Germline lookup yields CDR1 SGHRS and CDR2 YFSETQ. CDR3 length: 15 residues. Trimming shortened V by 2 bases and J by 6 bases, and 15 bases separated the two germline ends. The CDR3, as DNA: TGCGCCAGCAGCTTTGGACCCTCGACAGTCAATGAGCAGTTCTTC. Its translation: CASSFGPSTVNEQFF.

The chain employs TRBV19 and TRBJ2-7; TRBD1 agrees at 12 bases. The CDR3 covers 16 residues. The ends lost 6 bases at V and 6 bases at J; junction bases unmatched: 12. Germline CDR1 LNHDA, CDR2 SQIVND (reference sequence). The CDR3 region is CASRDLPGQGAVEQYF. CDR3 nucleotides: TGTGCCAGTAGAGATTTACCGGGACAGGGGGCAGTCGAGCAGTACTTC.

The V gene is TRBV4-1, the J gene TRBJ1-1; unclear D gene. Germline-derived CDR1 and CDR2 are MGHRA and YSYEKL. V was clipped by 0 bases and J by 5 bases, with 13 bases between them. The CDR3 is 15 residues long. The chain's CDR3 is CASSQDRRAGTEAFF. In DNA, the CDR3 is TGCGCCAGCAGCCAAGATAGGAGGGCTGGGACTGAAGCTTTCTTT.

The chain has TRBV3-1 (or the pseudogene TRBV3-2) and TRBJ1-2, with a tentative D call TRBD1 (6 bases). This CDR3 contains 16 residues. The V gene lost 0 bases and the J gene lost 6 bases, with 17 bases spanning the gap. Germline V gene lookup returns CDR1 LGHDT and CDR2 YNNKEL (reference sequence). The CDR3 nucleotides read TGTGCCAGCAGCCAAGACCCTGCAGGGGAAAGAGATGGCTACACCTTC. This translates into CASSQDPAGERDGYTF.

This chain links TRBV9 with TRBJ2-7; TRBD1 matches at 10 bases. Germline loops: CDR1 SGDLS, CDR2 YYNGEE. CDR3 size: 14 residues. The J segment lost 5 bases and the V segment lost 2 bases, leaving 4 bases of the junction unmatched. CDR3 sequence (DNA): TGTGCCAGCAGCGTGACAGGGGGCGTTGACGAGCAGTACTTC. This codes for CASSVTGGVDEQYF.